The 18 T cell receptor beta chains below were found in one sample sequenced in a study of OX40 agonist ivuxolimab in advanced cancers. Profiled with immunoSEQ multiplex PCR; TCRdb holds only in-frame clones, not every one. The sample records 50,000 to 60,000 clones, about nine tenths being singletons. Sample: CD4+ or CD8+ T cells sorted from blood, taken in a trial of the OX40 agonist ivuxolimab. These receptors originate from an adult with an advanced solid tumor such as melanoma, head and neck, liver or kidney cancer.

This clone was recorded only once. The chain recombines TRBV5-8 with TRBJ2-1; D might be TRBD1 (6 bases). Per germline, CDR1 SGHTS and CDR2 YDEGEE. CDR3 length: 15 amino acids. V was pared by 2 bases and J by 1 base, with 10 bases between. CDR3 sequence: CASSFLRGSYNEQFF. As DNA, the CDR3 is TGTGCCAGCAGCTTTTTAAGGGGGTCCTACAATGAGCAGTTCTTC. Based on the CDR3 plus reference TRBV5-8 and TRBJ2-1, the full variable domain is EAGVTQSPTHLIKTRGQQATLRCSPISGHTSVYWYQQALGLGLQFLLWYDEGEERNRGNFPPRFSGRQFPNYSSELNVNALELEDSALYLCASSFLRGSYNEQFFGPGTRLTVL.

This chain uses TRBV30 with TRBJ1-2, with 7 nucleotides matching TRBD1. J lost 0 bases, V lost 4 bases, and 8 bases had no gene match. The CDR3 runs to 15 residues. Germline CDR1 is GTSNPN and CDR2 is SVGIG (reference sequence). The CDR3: CAWTAGGQTNYGYTF. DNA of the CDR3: TGTGCCTGGACCGCAGGGGGACAGACTAACTATGGCTACACCTTC.

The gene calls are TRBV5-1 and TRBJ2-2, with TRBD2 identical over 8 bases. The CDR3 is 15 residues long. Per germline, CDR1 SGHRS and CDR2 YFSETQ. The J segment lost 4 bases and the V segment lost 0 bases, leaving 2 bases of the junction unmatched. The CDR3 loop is CASSLARGGTGELFF. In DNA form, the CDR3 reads TGCGCCAGCAGCTTGGCCCGGGGGGGCACCGGGGAGCTGTTTTTT.

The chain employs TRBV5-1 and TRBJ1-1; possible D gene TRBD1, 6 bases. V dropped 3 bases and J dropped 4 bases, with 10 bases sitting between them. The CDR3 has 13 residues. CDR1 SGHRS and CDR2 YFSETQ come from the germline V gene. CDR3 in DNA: TGCGCCAGCAGCTCCCAGGGGACCACTGAAGCTTTCTTT. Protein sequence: CASSSQGTTEAFF.

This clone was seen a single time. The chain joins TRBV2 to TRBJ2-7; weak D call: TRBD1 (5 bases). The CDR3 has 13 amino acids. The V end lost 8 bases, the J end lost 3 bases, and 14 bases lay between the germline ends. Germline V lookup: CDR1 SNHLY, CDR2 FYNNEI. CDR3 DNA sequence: TGTGCCAGCTATGTGCAGGGCAGCTACGAGCAGTACTTC. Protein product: CASYVQGSYEQYF.

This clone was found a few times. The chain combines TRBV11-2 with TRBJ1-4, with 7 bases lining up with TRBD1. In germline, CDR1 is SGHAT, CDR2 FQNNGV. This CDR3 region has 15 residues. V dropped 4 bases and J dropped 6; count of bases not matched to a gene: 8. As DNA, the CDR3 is TGTGCCAGCAGCTATGAGAGGGGGCGCCATGAAAAACTGTTTTTT. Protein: CASSYERGRHEKLFF.

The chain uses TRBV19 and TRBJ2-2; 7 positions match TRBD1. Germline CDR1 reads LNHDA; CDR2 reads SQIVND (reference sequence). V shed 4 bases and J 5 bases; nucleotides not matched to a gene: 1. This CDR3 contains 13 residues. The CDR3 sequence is CASSRQGTGELFF. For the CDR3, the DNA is TGTGCCAGTAGTAGACAGGGTACCGGGGAGCTGTTTTTT.

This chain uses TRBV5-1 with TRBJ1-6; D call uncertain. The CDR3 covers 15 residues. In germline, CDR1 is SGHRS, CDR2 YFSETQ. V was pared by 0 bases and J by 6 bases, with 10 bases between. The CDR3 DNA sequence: TGCGCCAGCAGCTTGGAGCACGACGGTAATTCACCCCTCCACTTT. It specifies CASSLEHDGNSPLHF.

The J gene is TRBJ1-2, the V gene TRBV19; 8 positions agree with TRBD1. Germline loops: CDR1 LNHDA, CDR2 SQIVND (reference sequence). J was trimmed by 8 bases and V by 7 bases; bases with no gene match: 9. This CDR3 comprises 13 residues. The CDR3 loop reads CASIADRVNGYTF. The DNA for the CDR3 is TGTGCCAGTATCGCGGACAGGGTGAACGGCTACACCTTC.

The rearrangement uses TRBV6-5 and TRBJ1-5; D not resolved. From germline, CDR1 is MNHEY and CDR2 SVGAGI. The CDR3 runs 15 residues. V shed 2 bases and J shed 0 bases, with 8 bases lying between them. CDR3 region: CASSYGQNSNQPQHF. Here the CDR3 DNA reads TGTGCCAGCAGTTACGGGCAAAATAGCAATCAGCCCCAGCATTTT.

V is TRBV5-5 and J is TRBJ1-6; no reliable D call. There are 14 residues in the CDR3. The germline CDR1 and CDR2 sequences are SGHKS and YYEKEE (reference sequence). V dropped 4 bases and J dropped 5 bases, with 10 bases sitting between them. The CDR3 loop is CASSGGWDNSPLHF. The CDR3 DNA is TGTGCCAGCAGCGGAGGATGGGATAATTCACCCCTCCACTTT.

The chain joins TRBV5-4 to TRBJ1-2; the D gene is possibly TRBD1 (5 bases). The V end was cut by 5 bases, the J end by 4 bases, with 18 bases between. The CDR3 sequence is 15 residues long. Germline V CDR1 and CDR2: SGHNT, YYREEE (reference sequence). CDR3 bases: TGTGCCAGCAGAAACGCACAGGTTACCCTCTATGGCTACACCTTC. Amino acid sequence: CASRNAQVTLYGYTF. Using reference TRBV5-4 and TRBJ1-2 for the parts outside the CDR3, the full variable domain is ETGVTQSPTHLIKTRGQQVTLRCSSQSGHNTVSWYQQALGQGPQFIFQYYREEENGRGNFPPRFSGLQFPNYSSELNVNALELDDSALYLCASRNAQVTLYGYTFGSGTRLTVV.

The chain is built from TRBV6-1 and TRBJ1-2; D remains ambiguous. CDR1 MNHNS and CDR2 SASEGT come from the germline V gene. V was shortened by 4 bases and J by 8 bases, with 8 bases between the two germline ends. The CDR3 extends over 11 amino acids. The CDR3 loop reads CASSAGGGYTF. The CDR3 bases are TGTGCCAGCAGTGCGGGAGGGGGCTACACCTTC.

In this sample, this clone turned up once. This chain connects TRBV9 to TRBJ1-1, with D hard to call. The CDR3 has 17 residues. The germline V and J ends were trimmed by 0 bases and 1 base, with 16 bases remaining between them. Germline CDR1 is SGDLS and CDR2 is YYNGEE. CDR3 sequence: CASSVGLRGRQNTEAFF. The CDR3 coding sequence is TGTGCCAGCAGCGTAGGCCTTCGAGGCAGACAGAACACTGAAGCTTTCTTT.

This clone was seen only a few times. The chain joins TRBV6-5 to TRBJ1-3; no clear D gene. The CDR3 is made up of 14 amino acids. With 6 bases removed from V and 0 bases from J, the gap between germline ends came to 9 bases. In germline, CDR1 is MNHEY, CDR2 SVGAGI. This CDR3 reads CASRRRASGNTIYF. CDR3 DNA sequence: TGTGCCAGCAGACGACGGGCCTCTGGAAACACCATATATTTT.

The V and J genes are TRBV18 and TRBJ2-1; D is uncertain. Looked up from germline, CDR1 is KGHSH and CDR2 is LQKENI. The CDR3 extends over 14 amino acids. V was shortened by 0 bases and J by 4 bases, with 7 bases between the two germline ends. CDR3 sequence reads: CASSPPPDYNEQFF. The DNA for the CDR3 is TGTGCCAGCTCACCACCACCAGATTACAATGAGCAGTTCTTC.

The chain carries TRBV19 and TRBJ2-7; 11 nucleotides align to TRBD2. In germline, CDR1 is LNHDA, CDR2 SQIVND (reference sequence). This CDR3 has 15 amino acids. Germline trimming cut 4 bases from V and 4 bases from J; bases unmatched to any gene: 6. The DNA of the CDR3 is TGTGCCAGTAGTACGTCCGGGACTAGCGGTTACGAGCAGTACTTC. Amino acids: CASSTSGTSGYEQYF.

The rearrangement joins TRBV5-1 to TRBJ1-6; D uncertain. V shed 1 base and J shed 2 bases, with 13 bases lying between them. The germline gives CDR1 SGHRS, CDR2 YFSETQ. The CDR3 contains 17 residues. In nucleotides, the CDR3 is TGCGCCAGCAGCTTGTACGGCAGGCCGCCCTATAATTCACCCCTCCACTTT. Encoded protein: CASSLYGRPPYNSPLHF.